This record covers a single T cell receptor (beta chain). Its target is unknown. These data are taken from a study of response to subunit inactivated influenza vaccine. Study results and limitations: Each seasonal influenza vaccination recruits few new T cells, the authors suggested.

TCRdb passed the RT-PCR reads through MiXCR, listing each CDR3 protein once. The sample shows 400,000 to 650,000 distinct CDR3 sequences, 6.5% to 8% of them seen only once. This CDR3 is 14 amino acids long. V was cut by 3 bases and J by 10 bases, with 13 bases left in between. Sequenced material: PBMCs from blood, taken less than 25 months after vaccination. The gene calls are TRBV12-3 or TRBV12-4 and TRBJ1-6; TRBD1 is a possible D gene (5 bases). The sequence was obtained from a man between 45 and 75 years old who received an inactivated influenza vaccine. CDR3 loop: CASSLGQGMSPLHF. The CDR3 DNA follows: TGTGCCAGCAGTTTGGGTCAGGGAATGTCACCCCTCCACTTT.